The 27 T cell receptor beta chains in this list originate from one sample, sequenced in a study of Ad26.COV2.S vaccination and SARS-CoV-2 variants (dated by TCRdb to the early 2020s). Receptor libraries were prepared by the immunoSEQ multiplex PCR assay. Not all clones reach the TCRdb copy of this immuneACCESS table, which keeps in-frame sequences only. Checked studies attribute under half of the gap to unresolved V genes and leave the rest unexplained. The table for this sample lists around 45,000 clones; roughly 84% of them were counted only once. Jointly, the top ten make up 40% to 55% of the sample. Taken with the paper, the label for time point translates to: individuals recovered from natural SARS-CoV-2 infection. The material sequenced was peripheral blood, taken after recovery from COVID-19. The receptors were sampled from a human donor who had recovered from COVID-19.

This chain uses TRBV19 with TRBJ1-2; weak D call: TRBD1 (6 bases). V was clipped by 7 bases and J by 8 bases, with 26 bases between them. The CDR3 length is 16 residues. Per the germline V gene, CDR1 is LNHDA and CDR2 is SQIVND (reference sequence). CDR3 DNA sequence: TGTGCCAGTATTTCCCTAGGGGGGCAGGTCCAGGGCGGCTACACCTTC. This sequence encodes CASISLGGQVQGGYTF.

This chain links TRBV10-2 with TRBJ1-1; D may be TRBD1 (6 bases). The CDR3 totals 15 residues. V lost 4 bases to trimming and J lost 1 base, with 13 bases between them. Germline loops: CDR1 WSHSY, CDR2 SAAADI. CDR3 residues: CASSGNRAGNTEAFF. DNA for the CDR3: TGCGCCAGCAGTGGCAACAGGGCGGGGAACACTGAAGCTTTCTTT.

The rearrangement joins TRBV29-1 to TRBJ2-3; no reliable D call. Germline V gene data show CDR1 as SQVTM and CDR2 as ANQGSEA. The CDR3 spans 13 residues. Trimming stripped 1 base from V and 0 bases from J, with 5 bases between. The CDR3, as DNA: TGCAGCGTTGAAGTCCAAAGCACAGATACGCAGTATTTT. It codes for CSVEVQSTDTQYF.

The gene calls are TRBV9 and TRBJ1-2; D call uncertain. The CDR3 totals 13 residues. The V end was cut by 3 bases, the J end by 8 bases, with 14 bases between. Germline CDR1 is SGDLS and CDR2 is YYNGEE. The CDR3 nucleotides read TGTGCCAGCAGCGGATACAGTCAATGGGGCTACACCTTC. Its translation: CASSGYSQWGYTF.

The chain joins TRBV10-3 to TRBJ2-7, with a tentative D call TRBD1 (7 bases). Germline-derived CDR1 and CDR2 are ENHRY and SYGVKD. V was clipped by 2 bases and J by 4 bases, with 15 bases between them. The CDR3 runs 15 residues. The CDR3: CAISETAGQRYEQYF. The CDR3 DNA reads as TGTGCCATCAGTGAGACGGCGGGACAGAGGTACGAGCAGTACTTC.

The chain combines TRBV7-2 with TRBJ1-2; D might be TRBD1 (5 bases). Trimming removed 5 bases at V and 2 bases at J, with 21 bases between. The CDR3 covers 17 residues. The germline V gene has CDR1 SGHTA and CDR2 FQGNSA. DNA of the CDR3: TGTGCCAGCAGCAAAAAGGCGTCGGGGGAAGGGAACTATGGCTACACCTTC. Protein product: CASSKKASGEGNYGYTF.

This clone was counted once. The CDR3 is CASSAGLLAATDTQYF. The CDR3 DNA follows: TGTGCCAGCAGCGCCGGCTTACTAGCGGCTACAGATACGCAGTATTTT. The J gene is TRBJ2-3, the V gene TRBV9, with 8 bases matching TRBD2. The CDR3 is made up of 16 amino acids. V lost 3 bases, J lost 3 bases, and 9 bases stayed unmatched. Germline values: CDR1 SGDLS, CDR2 YYNGEE. Variable domain in full (rest from reference TRBV9 and TRBJ2-3): DSGVTQTPKHLITATGQRVTLRCSPRSGDLSVYWYQQSLDQGLQFLIQYYNGEERAKGNILERFSAQQFPDLHSELNLSSLELGDSALYFCASSAGLLAATDTQYFGPGTRLTVL.

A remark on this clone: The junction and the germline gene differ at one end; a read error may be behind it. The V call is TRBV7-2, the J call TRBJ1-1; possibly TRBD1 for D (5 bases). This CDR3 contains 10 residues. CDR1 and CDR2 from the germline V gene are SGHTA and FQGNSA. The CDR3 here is CASSSEGRDF. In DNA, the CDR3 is TGTGCCAGCAGCTCCGAGGGCAGGGACTTT.

The CDR3 coding sequence is TGTGCCACCAGTGATCCTACAGGCCCGAGTACGCAGTATTTT. Translation: CATSDPTGPSTQYF. V gene TRBV24-1 combines with J gene TRBJ2-3; D possibly corresponds to TRBD1 (5 bases). Germline V gene sequence: CDR1 KGHDR, CDR2 SFDVKD. CDR3 length: 14 residues. Trimming cost V 3 bases and J 8 bases, with 14 bases left between them.

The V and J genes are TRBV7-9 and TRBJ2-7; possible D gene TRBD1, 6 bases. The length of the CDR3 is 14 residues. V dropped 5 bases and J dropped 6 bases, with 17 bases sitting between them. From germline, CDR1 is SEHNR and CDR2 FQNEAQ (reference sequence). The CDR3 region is CASSLPGTMGEQYF. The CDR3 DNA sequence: TGTGCCAGCAGCCTTCCCGGGACAATGGGCGAGCAGTACTTC. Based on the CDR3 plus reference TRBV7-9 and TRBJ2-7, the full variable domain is DTGVSQNPRHKITKRGQNVTFRCDPISEHNRLYWYRQTLGQGPEFLTYFQNEAQLEKSRLLSDRFSAERPKGSFSTLEIQRTEQGDSAMYLCASSLPGTMGEQYFGPGTRLTVT.

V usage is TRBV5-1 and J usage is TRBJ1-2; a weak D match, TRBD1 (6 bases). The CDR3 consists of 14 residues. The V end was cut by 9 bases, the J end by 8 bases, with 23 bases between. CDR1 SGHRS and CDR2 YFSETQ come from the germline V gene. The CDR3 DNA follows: TGCGCCACCTCACTCGGAGGGGGGGAGAAGGGCTACACCTTC. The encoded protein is CATSLGGGEKGYTF.

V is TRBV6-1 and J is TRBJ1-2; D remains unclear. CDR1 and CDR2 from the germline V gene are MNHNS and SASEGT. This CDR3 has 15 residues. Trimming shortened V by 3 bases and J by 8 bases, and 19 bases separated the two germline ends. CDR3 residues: CASSDPNTGSYGYTF. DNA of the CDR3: TGTGCCAGCAGTGACCCCAATACGGGGAGCTACGGCTACACCTTC.

CDR3 amino acids: CASRKGSRGTSGITDTQYF. The CDR3 nucleotides are TGCGCCAGCAGGAAGGGGTCAAGGGGGACTAGCGGCATCACAGATACGCAGTATTTT. This chain links TRBV5-1 with TRBJ2-3, with 11 bases that match TRBD2. Germline CDR1 SGHRS, CDR2 YFSETQ. The CDR3 is 19 residues long. J was trimmed by 2 bases and V by 5 bases; bases with no gene match: 16.

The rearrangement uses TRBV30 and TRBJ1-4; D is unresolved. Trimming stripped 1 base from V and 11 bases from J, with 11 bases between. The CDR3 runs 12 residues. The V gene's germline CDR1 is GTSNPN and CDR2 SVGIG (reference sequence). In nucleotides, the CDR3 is TGTGCCTGGAGTGAACAACAAGAGAAACTGTTTTTT. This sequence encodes CAWSEQQEKLFF.

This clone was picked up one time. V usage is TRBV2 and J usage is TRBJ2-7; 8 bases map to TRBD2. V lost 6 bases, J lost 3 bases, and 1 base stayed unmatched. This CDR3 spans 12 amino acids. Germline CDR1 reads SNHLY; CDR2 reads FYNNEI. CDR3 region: CASRLAVYEQYF. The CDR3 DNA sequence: TGTGCCAGCAGACTAGCGGTCTACGAGCAGTACTTC.

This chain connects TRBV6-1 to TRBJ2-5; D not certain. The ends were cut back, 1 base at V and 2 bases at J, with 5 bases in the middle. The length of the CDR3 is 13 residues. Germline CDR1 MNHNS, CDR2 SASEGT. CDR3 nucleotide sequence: TGTGCCAGCAGTGAAGGGGCGCAAGAGACCCAGTACTTC. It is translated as CASSEGAQETQYF.

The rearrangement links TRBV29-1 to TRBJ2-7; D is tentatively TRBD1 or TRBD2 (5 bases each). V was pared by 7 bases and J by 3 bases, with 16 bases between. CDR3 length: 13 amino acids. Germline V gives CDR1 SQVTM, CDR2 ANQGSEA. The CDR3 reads CSAYRDGLYEQYF. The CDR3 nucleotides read TGCAGCGCTTACCGGGACGGGCTCTACGAGCAGTACTTC.

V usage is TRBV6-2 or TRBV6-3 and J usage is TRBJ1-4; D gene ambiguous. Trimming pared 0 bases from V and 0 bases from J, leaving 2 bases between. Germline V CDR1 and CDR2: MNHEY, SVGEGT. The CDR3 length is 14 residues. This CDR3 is CASSYSATNEKLFF. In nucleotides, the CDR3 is TGTGCCAGCAGTTACTCGGCAACTAATGAAAAACTGTTTTTT.

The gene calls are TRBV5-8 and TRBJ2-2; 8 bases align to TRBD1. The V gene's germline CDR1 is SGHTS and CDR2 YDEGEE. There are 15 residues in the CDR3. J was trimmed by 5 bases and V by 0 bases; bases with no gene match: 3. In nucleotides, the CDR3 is TGTGCCAGCAGCTTGGCAGGGGGCGGAACCGGGGAGCTGTTTTTT. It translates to CASSLAGGGTGELFF.

The CDR3 spells CASSQERGFNGNTIYF. As DNA, the CDR3 is TGTGCCAGCTCTCAGGAACGGGGATTCAATGGAAACACCATATATTTT. V is TRBV18 and J is TRBJ1-3; D gene ambiguous. Trimming removed 6 bases from V and 3 bases from J, with 18 bases in between. The CDR3 totals 16 residues. Germline loops: CDR1 KGHSH, CDR2 LQKENI.

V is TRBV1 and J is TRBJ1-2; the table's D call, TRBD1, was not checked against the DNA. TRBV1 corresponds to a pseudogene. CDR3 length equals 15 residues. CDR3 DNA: TGCACCAGCAGTCAAATCCCCTCAGGGGGCGATGGCTACACCTTC. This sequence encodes CTSSQIPSGGDGYTF.

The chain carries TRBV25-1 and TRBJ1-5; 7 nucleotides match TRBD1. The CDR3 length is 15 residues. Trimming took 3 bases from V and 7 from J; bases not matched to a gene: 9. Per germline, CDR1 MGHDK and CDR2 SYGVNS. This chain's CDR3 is CASSDDREGKQPQHF. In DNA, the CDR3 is TGTGCCAGCAGTGACGACAGGGAGGGGAAACAGCCCCAGCATTTT.

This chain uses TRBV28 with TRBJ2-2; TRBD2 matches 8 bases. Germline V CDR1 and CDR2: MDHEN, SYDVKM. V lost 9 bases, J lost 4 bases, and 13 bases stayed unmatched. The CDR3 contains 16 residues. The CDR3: CASKLGRGASTGELFF. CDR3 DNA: TGTGCCAGTAAACTTGGGCGGGGGGCGAGCACCGGGGAGCTGTTTTTT.

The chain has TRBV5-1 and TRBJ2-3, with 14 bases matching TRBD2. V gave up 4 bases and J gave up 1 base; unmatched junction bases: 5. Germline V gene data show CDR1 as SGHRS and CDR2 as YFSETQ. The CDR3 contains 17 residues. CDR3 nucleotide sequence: TGCGCCAGCAGCAGACTAGCGGGAGGGGGGCGCACAGATACGCAGTATTTT. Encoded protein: CASSRLAGGGRTDTQYF.

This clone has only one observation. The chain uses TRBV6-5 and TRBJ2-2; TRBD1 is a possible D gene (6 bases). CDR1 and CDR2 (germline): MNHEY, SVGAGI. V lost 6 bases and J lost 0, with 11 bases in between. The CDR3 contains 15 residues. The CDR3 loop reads CASRGRTANTGELFF. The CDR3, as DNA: TGTGCCAGCAGGGGGCGGACAGCGAACACCGGGGAGCTGTTTTTT.

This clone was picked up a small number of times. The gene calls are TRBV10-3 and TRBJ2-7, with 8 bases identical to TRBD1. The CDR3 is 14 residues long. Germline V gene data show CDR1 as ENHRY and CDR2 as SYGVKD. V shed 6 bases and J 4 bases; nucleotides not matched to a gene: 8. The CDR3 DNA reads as TGTGCCATCAGACCCACAGGGGGGAAATACGAGCAGTACTTC. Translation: CAIRPTGGKYEQYF.

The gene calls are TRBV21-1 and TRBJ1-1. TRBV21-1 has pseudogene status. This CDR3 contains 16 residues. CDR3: CASSSLKRQMNTEAFF. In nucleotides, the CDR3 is TGTGCCAGCAGCTCTCTAAAGAGGCAGATGAACACTGAAGCTTTCTTT.